This T cell receptor beta chain was retrieved from a study of T cell responses to AZD1222 COVID-19 vaccine. Study context: Pooling of second doses given at about 4 or about 12 weeks was done.

V shed 2 bases, J shed 8 bases, and the junction held 7 bases outside the gene matches. The CDR3 spans 14 residues. Germline V gives CDR1 SGHRS, CDR2 YFSETQ. Profiling relied on immunoSEQ multiplex PCR, and the TCRdb table lists in-frame clones only, not all of them. The data contain more than 110,000 clones, about 92% of them singletons. As concerns this clone: Its target is not known.

Whole-study findings and limits: Clonal diversity was possibly underestimated, and white British individuals and females predominated among donors.

The sequences come from peripheral blood, collected on day 0 of AZD1222 vaccination. The receptor was isolated from an adult in good health. This sequence joins TRBV5-1 and TRBJ1-2; 9 nucleotides line up with TRBD1. The CDR3 nucleotides read TGCGCCAGCAGCTTCTTCACCGGGACAGGGGGCTACACCTTC. This codes for CASSFFTGTGGYTF.